The 16 T cell receptor beta chains below were found in one sample sequenced in a study of post-analysis software for immune sequencing data. Study-level points and caveats: A handful of TRBV segments were significantly more frequent in patients than in controls. TRBV5-6, TRBV5-1 and TRBV20-1 were among these segments.

For these TCRs, the target antigens are not known. Unique molecular identifiers were carried by the TCR beta cDNA libraries. TCRdb fed the PCR reads into MiXCR, producing one record per CDR3 protein. The repertoire consists of hundreds of thousands of distinct CDR3 sequences, with about 40% occurring once and the leading ten covering 7.6%. Sequencing was done on a sample of blood. The receptors were sampled from a girl aged 2-15 years with multiple sclerosis.

This clonotype has just a few counts. This chain uses TRBV7-9 with TRBJ1-4; D may be TRBD1 (5 bases). Germline CDR1 and CDR2: SEHNR and FQNEAQ (reference sequence). The V gene lost 4 bases and the J gene lost 5 bases, with 14 bases spanning the gap. The CDR3 sequence is 15 residues long. CDR3 in DNA: TGTGCCAGCAGCTCTACAGGAGAGGGAAATGAAAAACTGTTTTTT. Translated: CASSSTGEGNEKLFF.

The V gene is TRBV5-1, the J gene TRBJ2-6, with TRBD1 matching over 8 bases. Germline CDR1 and CDR2: SGHRS and YFSETQ. The CDR3 length is 16 residues. Losses at the gene ends were 2 bases for V and 2 bases for J; bases not matched to a gene: 3. The CDR3: CASSFSDRAGANVLTF. In DNA, the CDR3 is TGCGCCAGCAGCTTCTCGGACAGGGCTGGGGCCAACGTCCTGACTTTC.

This clonotype was found a few times. V and J are TRBV28 and TRBJ1-6; 7 nucleotides line up with TRBD1. V lost 3 bases and J lost 7; bases outside the gene matches: 15. The CDR3 covers 18 residues. From germline, CDR1 is MDHEN and CDR2 SYDVKM. The CDR3 is CASSFSLLTGAGNSPLHF. The DNA for the CDR3 is TGTGCCAGCAGTTTTTCCCTCCTAACAGGGGCGGGGAATTCACCCCTCCACTTT.

The genes are TRBV12-5 and TRBJ2-7; weak D call: TRBD2 (6 bases). The CDR3 spans 16 residues. Trimming pared 5 bases from V and 2 bases from J, leaving 19 bases between. Germline V gene sequence: CDR1 LGHNT, CDR2 FRNRAP. CDR3 sequence: CASGAYNGSFAYEQYF. CDR3 nucleotide sequence: TGTGCTAGTGGTGCTTATAACGGGAGCTTTGCCTACGAGCAGTACTTC. The variable domain in full, with the rest retrieved from reference TRBV12-5 and TRBJ2-7, is DARVTQTPRHKVTEMGQEVTMRCQPILGHNTVFWYRQTMMQGLELLAYFRNRAPLDDSGMPKDRFSAEMPDATLATLKIQPSEPRDSAVYFCASGAYNGSFAYEQYFGPGTRLTVT.

The chain carries TRBV9 and TRBJ2-1; D gene ambiguous. The V and J ends lost 0 bases and 8 bases respectively, with 15 bases between them. This CDR3 has 15 residues. CDR1 is SGDLS and CDR2 is YYNGEE in the germline V gene. This CDR3 reads CASSVAPFPLDEQFF. CDR3 nucleotide sequence: TGTGCCAGCAGCGTAGCCCCATTCCCATTGGATGAGCAGTTCTTC.

This chain uses TRBV6-1 with TRBJ2-5; D is possibly TRBD1 (8 bases). Trimming stripped 6 bases from V and 7 bases from J, with 18 bases between. The CDR3 is 14 residues long. Germline V gene lookup returns CDR1 MNHNS and CDR2 SASEGT. The CDR3: CASSGGQGGGTQYF. The CDR3 DNA reads TGTGCCAGCAGCGGAGGACAGGGAGGGGGGACCCAGTACTTC.

The J gene is TRBJ1-5, the V gene TRBV18, with D perhaps TRBD1 (6 bases). The CDR3 is made up of 15 amino acids. Germline-derived CDR1 and CDR2 are KGHSH and LQKENI. The V gene lost 0 bases and the J gene lost 4 bases, with 10 bases spanning the gap. The CDR3 coding sequence is TGTGCCAGCTCACCACCTGGGACACAGAATCAGCCCCAGCATTTT. This gives the protein CASSPPGTQNQPQHF.

This chain connects TRBV4-3 to TRBJ2-4; 12 nucleotides line up with TRBD2. The J call may be mistaken, given a closer DNA end match to TRBJ2-5. Germline CDR1 LGHNA, CDR2 YSLEER. This CDR3 is built from 18 residues. CDR3 sequence: CASSQGRLAGEYQETQYF. In nucleotides, the CDR3 is TGCGCCAGCAGCCAAGGAAGACTAGCGGGAGAATATCAAGAGACCCAGTACTTC.

This clonotype showed up just once. For the CDR3, the DNA is TGTGCCAGCAGCTCTCGACGGTGGCACACAGATACGCAGTATTTT. Its translation: CASSSRRWHTDTQYF. The chain combines TRBV7-8 with TRBJ2-3; no reliable D call. V dropped 4 bases and J dropped 2 bases, with 13 bases sitting between them. CDR3 length: 15 amino acids. Germline assignment: CDR1 SGHVS and CDR2 FQNEAQ.

The chain has TRBV29-1 and TRBJ2-7, with D possibly matching TRBD2 (6 bases). The germline V gene has CDR1 SQVTM and CDR2 ANQGSEA. The CDR3 contains 13 residues. The V and J ends lost 6 bases and 3 bases respectively, with 15 bases between them. CDR3 loop: CSVQTRFGYEQYF. Written as DNA, the CDR3 is TGCAGCGTCCAGACTAGATTCGGCTACGAGCAGTACTTC.

The V and J genes are TRBV20-1 and TRBJ2-1; perhaps TRBD2 as D (5 bases). The CDR3 consists of 16 residues. The germline gives CDR1 DFQATT, CDR2 SNEGSKA (reference sequence). Trimming cost V 0 bases and J 6 bases, with 18 bases left between them. Written as DNA, the CDR3 is TGCAGTGCTAGAGATCTTGGGTGGGAGAGGATCAATGAGCAGTTCTTC. Translating gives CSARDLGWERINEQFF.

The count of this clonotype is one. The chain couples TRBV7-9 to TRBJ2-1; possible D gene TRBD1, 6 bases. The ends were cut back, 1 base at V and 6 bases at J, with 10 bases in the middle. CDR3 size: 14 residues. CDR1 SEHNR and CDR2 FQNEAQ come from the germline V gene (reference sequence). The CDR3 reads CASSLVGRGNEQFF. Here the CDR3 DNA reads TGTGCCAGCAGCTTAGTCGGCAGGGGCAATGAGCAGTTCTTC.

This clonotype was seen only a few times. The J gene is TRBJ2-1, the V gene TRBV12-3 or TRBV12-4; the D is unclear. This CDR3 has 12 amino acids. Trimming cost V 4 bases and J 2 bases, with 3 bases left between them. The CDR3 DNA is TGTGCCAGCAGTTCCACCTACAATGAGCAGTTCTTC. Residues: CASSSTYNEQFF.

The chain has TRBV6-6 and TRBJ2-1; 8 bases fit TRBD1. Germline V CDR1 and CDR2: MNHNY, SVGAGI (reference sequence). The CDR3 extends over 15 amino acids. Trimming took 8 bases from V and 5 from J; bases not matched to a gene: 11. This chain's CDR3 is CASHKGQGANNEQFF. In DNA, the CDR3 is TGTGCCAGCCACAAGGGGCAGGGGGCTAACAATGAGCAGTTCTTC.

This clonotype has only a few counts. The chain joins TRBV12-3 or TRBV12-4 to TRBJ1-6; D perhaps matches TRBD1 (5 bases). V dropped 6 bases and J dropped 7 bases, with 13 bases sitting between them. CDR3 size: 14 residues. CDR3 residues: CASSSGTGNSPLHF. CDR3 nucleotide sequence: TGTGCCAGCAGCTCCGGGACGGGAAATTCACCCCTCCACTTT.

This clonotype is a singleton in its sample. The chain is built from TRBV12-3 or TRBV12-4 and TRBJ2-7; a weak D match, TRBD1 (6 bases). CDR3 length: 15 amino acids. The V end was cut by 6 bases, the J end by 0 bases, with 15 bases between. The DNA for the CDR3 is TGTGCCAGCAGCCACAGGGCCACACTCTCCTACGAGCAGTACTTC. It codes for CASSHRATLSYEQYF.